This T cell receptor (beta chain) comes out of a study of blood T cell repertoires in COVID-19. Background on the study: The United States, Italy and Spain supplied acute and convalescent COVID-19 samples.

The CDR3 length is 15 residues. Trimming removed 1 base at V and 0 bases at J, with 11 bases between. Germline lookup yields CDR1 SGHRS and CDR2 YFSETQ. The assay was immunoSEQ multiplex PCR, and TCRdb's table has in-frame clones only and misses some. The sample includes a few hundred thousand clones, around 90% of them seen just once. J is TRBJ2-7 and V is TRBV5-1; D ambiguous. The origin of this receptor is a woman aged 25-40 years who had recovered from COVID-19. Material: PBMCs or T cells enriched from blood (not recorded which). The CDR3 coding sequence is TGCGCCAGCAGCTTGCTGCCGGGTAGCTCCTACGAGCAGTACTTC. As protein: CASSLLPGSSYEQYF.